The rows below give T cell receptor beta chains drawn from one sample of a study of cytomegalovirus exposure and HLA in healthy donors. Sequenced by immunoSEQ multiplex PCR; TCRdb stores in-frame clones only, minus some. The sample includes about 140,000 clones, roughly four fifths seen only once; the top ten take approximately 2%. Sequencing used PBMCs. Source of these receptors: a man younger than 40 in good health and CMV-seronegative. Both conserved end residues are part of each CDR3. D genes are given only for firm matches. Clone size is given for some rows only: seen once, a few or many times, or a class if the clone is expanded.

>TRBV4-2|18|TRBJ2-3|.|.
TGTGCCAGCAGTAGTGGGGGCTCTAGAGGCGCGCCCACAGATACGCAGTATTTT
CASSSGGSRGAPTDTQYF
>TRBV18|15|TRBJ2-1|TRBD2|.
TGTGCCAGCTCACCACCTAGCGGGAGAATTGGTGAGCAGTTCTTC
CASSPPSGRIGEQFF
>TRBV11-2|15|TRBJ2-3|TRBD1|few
TGTGCCAGCAGCTCTCGTACAACAGGGGAAGATACGCAGTATTTT
CASSSRTTGEDTQYF
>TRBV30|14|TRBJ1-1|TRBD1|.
TGTGCCTGGACCAGGGGGACAGCGAACACTGAAGCTTTCTTT
CAWTRGTANTEAFF
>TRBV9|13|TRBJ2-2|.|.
TGTGCCAGCAGCTCGTACAGGGATCGGGAGCTGTTTTTT
CASSSYRDRELFF
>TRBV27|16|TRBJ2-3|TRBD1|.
TGTGCCAGCAGTTTCAGGACAGGGCCGGCCACAGATACGCAGTATTTT
CASSFRTGPATDTQYF
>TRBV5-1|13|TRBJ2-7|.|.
TGCGCCAGCAGCCCGCCGACAGGTCGAGAGCAGTACTTC
CASSPPTGREQYF
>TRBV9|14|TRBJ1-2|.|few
TGTGCCAGCGGATCTACAGGCTCGGGCTATGGCTACACCTTC
CASGSTGSGYGYTF
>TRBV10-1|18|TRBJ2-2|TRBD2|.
TGCGCCAGCAGTGGATCTAGCGGGAGGGCCGCGAACACCGGGGAGCTGTTTTTT
CASSGSSGRAANTGELFF
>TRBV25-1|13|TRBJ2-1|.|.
TGTGCCAGCAGTGAACCCGGAGCTAGCGTCCAATTCTTC
CASSEPGASVQFF
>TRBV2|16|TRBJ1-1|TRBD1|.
TGTGCCAGCAGTTACGGCCCTGGGACAGCGAACACTGAAGCTTTCTTT
CASSYGPGTANTEAFF
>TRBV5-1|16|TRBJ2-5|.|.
TGCGCCAGCAGCTTGGTTGCGGGTTCGGACCTAGAGACCCAGTACTTC
CASSLVAGSDLETQYF
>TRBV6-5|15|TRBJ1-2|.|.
TGTGCCAGCAGTTATACAGGGCTCTCTAACTATGGCTACACCTTC
CASSYTGLSNYGYTF
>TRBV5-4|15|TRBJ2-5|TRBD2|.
TGTGCCAGCAGCCCACTAGCGGGAGATAGGGAGACCCAGTACTTC
CASSPLAGDRETQYF
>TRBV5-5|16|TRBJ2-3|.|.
TGTGCCAGCAGCTTGTCGGCCAGGGCGGGCACAGATACGCAGTATTTT
CASSLSARAGTDTQYF
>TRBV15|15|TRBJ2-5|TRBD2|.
TGTGCCACCAGCAGAGATGGGGGGGTCGGCGAGACCCAGTACTTC
CATSRDGGVGETQYF
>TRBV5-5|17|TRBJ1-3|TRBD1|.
TGTGCCAGCAGTCCAAAATCACAGGGGTTACCTGGAAACACCATATATTTT
CASSPKSQGLPGNTIYF
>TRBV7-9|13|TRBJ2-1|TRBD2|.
TGTGCCAGCAGCTTGACTAGCGACTATGAGCAGTTCTTC
CASSLTSDYEQFF
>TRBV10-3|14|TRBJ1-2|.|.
TGTGCCATCAGTCCCTCCGCCGGGATCTATGGCTACACCTTC
CAISPSAGIYGYTF
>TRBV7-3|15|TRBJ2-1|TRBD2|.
TGTGCCAGCAGCCGGGGACTAGCGGGAGCTAATGAGCAGTTCTTC
CASSRGLAGANEQFF
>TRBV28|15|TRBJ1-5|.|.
TGTGCCAGCAGTTCTAACAATCTGCAGGATCAGCCCCAGCATTTT
CASSSNNLQDQPQHF
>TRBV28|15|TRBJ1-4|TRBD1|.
TGTGCCAGCAGTCCAGGGGACAGATTTAATGAAAAACTGTTTTTT
CASSPGDRFNEKLFF
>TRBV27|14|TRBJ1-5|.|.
TGTGCCAGCAGTTCACAGGCGAGCAATCAGCCCCAGCATTTT
CASSSQASNQPQHF
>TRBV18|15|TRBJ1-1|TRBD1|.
TGTGCCAGCTCACCCTCCGGGACAGGGAACACTGAAGCTTTCTTT
CASSPSGTGNTEAFF
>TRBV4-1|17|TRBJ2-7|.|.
TGCGCCAGCAGCCAAGAAGTGGTGCATCTCAGCTCCTACGAGCAGTACTTC
CASSQEVVHLSSYEQYF
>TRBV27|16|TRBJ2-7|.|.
TGTGCCAGCAGTTTATTTTTGACACCACCATCCTACGAGCAGTACTTC
CASSLFLTPPSYEQYF
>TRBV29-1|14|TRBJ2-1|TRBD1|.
TGCAGCGTTATGAGGACAGGGTACGACAATGAGCAGTTCTTC
CSVMRTGYDNEQFF
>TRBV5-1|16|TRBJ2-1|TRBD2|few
TGCGCCAGCAGCTTGGGGCTAGCGGGACCATTCAATGAGCAGTTCTTC
CASSLGLAGPFNEQFF
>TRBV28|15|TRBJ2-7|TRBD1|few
TGTGCCAGCAGGGGGACAGGTTGGGACAGCTGGGAGCAGTACTTC
CASRGTGWDSWEQYF
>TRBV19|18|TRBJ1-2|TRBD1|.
TGTGCCAGTAGTCCGGGGGGACAGGGGAGGCTGAGAAGCTATGGCTACACCTTC
CASSPGGQGRLRSYGYTF
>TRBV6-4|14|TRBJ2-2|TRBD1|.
TGTGCCAGCAGTGGACAGGGGGAGACCGGGGAGCTGTTTTTT
CASSGQGETGELFF
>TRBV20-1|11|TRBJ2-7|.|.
TGCAGTGCTAGAATTATTTACGAGCAGTACTTC
CSARIIYEQYF
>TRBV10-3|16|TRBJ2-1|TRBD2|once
TGTGCCATCAGCGGGGGGTCGGCGGGAGGCTACAATGAGCAGTTCTTC
CAISGGSAGGYNEQFF
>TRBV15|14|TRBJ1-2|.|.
TGTGCCACCAGCAGAGATTTTTCCCTACGGGGCTACACCTTC
CATSRDFSLRGYTF
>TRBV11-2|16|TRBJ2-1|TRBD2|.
TGTGCCAGCAGCTTCCCGGGACTAGGCCCATACAATGAGCAGTTCTTC
CASSFPGLGPYNEQFF
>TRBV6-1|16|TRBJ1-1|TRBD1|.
TGTGCCAGCAGTGAACAGGCAGGGGGCTCGAACACTGAAGCTTTCTTT
CASSEQAGGSNTEAFF
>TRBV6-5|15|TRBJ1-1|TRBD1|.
TGTGCCAGCAGTGGATACAGGGGACCGAACACTGAAGCTTTCTTT
CASSGYRGPNTEAFF
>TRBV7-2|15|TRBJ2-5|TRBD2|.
TGTGCCAGCAGCTTAACTAGCGGGAACCAAGAGACCCAGTACTTC
CASSLTSGNQETQYF
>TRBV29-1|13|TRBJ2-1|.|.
TGCAGCGGGAGGGGACAGTCCCACAATGAGCAGTTCTTC
CSGRGQSHNEQFF
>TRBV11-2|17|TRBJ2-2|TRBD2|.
TGTGCCAGCAGCCCTAGGGCTAGCGGGACCTCAACCGGGGAGCTGTTTTTT
CASSPRASGTSTGELFF
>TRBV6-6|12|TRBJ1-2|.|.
TGTGCCAGCAGGGATGGGAGGTCTGGCTACACCTTC
CASRDGRSGYTF